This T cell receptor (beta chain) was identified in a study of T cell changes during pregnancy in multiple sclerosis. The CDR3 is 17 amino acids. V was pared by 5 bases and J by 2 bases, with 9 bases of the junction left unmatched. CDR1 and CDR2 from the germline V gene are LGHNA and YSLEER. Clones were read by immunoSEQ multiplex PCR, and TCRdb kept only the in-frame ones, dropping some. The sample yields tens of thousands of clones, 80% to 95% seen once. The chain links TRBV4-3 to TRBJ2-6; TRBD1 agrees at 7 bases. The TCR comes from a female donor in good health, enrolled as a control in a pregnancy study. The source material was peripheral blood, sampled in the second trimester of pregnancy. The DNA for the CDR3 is TGCGCCAGCAGCACAGGGGCACCTTTGGCTGGGGCCAACGTCCTGACTTTC. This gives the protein CASSTGAPLAGANVLTF.